The 26 T cell receptor beta chains below all came from one sample that was sequenced in a study of T cell responses to AZD1222 COVID-19 vaccine. Profiled with immunoSEQ multiplex PCR; TCRdb holds only in-frame clones, not every one. The sample holds 120,000 or so clones; 80% to 90% are singletons and the top ten take 11%. The sequences come from peripheral blood, collected on day 0 of MenACWY control vaccination. These receptors were obtained from an adult in good health.

This clone was seen only once. CDR3: CASSLGQTSYGYTF. CDR3 DNA sequence: TGTGCCAGCAGTTTAGGGCAGACCTCCTATGGCTACACCTTC. V usage is TRBV28 and J usage is TRBJ1-2; D is unresolved. V was pared by 2 bases and J by 4 bases, with 11 bases between. Germline loops: CDR1 MDHEN, CDR2 SYDVKM. The CDR3 sequence is 14 residues long.

The chain couples TRBV2 to TRBJ1-2; 9 nucleotides line up with TRBD1. The CDR3 loop spans 15 amino acids. Trimming took 7 bases from V and 0 from J; bases not matched to a gene: 6. Germline CDR1 and CDR2: SNHLY and FYNNEI. CDR3 nucleotides: TGTGCCAGCATTACAAGACAGGGGGCTAACTATGGCTACACCTTC. Translated, it gives CASITRQGANYGYTF.

The J gene is TRBJ2-2, the V gene TRBV6-4; D is perhaps TRBD2 (6 bases). This CDR3 is 14 amino acids long. Trimming removed 6 bases from V and 1 base from J, with 9 bases in between. Germline assignment: CDR1 MRHNA and CDR2 SNTAGT. This CDR3 is CASSGDWNTGELFF. The CDR3 DNA follows: TGTGCCAGCAGCGGGGACTGGAACACCGGGGAGCTGTTTTTT.

The chain employs TRBV2 and TRBJ1-6; D gene unclear. V shed 5 bases and J shed 0 bases, with 8 bases lying between them. This CDR3 has 15 residues. CDR1 is SNHLY and CDR2 is FYNNEI in the germline V gene. For the CDR3, the DNA is TGTGCCAGCAGTCGCGGGATCTCCTATAATTCACCCCTCCACTTT. Its protein product is CASSRGISYNSPLHF. The full variable domain, in which reference TRBV2 and TRBJ1-6 provide the parts outside the CDR3, is EPEVTQTPSHQVTQMGQEVILRCVPISNHLYFYWYRQILGQKVEFLVSFYNNEISEKSEIFDDQFSVERPDGSNFTLKIRSTKLEDSAMYFCASSRGISYNSPLHFGNGTRLTVT.

This clone was counted only a few times. The gene calls are TRBV5-6 and TRBJ2-1; D ambiguous. The V end lost 4 bases, the J end lost 2 bases, and 19 bases lay between the germline ends. The length of the CDR3 is 17 residues. Germline V gene lookup returns CDR1 SGHDT and CDR2 YYEEEE. DNA of the CDR3: TGTGCCAGCAGCCCCGATGATGGAAGAGCAACCTACAATGAGCAGTTCTTC. Encoded protein: CASSPDDGRATYNEQFF.

This clone was detected once. The genes are TRBV5-8 and TRBJ2-3, with D unresolved. The V end lost 0 bases, the J end lost 0 bases, and 11 bases lay between the germline ends. The germline CDR1 and CDR2 sequences are SGHTS and YDEGEE. This CDR3 has 16 residues. CDR3 coding DNA: TGTGCCAGCAGCTTGGGCAGAGGTCATAGCACAGATACGCAGTATTTT. Amino acid sequence: CASSLGRGHSTDTQYF.

The rearrangement joins TRBV11-3 to TRBJ2-2; no firm D call. The CDR3 covers 16 residues. V was trimmed by 5 bases and J by 6 bases, leaving 19 bases between them. Germline CDR1 and CDR2: SGHNT and YENEEA. The CDR3 DNA is TGTGCCAGCAGCCTTAGGGTCTCTAAGGGATCCGGGGAGCTGTTTTTT. As protein: CASSLRVSKGSGELFF.

This clone has just one count. J is TRBJ2-2 and V is TRBV2, with TRBD2 matching over 12 bases. V dropped 6 bases and J dropped 6; count of bases not matched to a gene: 5. This CDR3 spans 15 amino acids. CDR1 SNHLY and CDR2 FYNNEI come from the germline V gene. CDR3 residues: CASRKLAGGPGELFF. DNA for the CDR3: TGTGCCAGCAGAAAACTAGCGGGAGGCCCCGGGGAGCTGTTTTTT.

The genes are TRBV10-3 and TRBJ1-6; 10 bases are shared with TRBD1. This CDR3 region has 16 residues. The junction had 10 bases not matched to a gene; V was cut back by 5 bases and J by 9 bases. Germline-derived CDR1 and CDR2 are ENHRY and SYGVKD. The CDR3 DNA reads as TGTGCCATCAGTCCGGGACAGGGGAGCGAAGGTTCACCCCTCCACTTT. Protein sequence: CAISPGQGSEGSPLHF.

This chain joins TRBV30 and TRBJ2-7; D might be TRBD1 (5 bases). The V end was cut by 1 base, the J end by 5 bases, with 18 bases between. The CDR3 spans 15 residues. Germline lookup yields CDR1 GTSNPN and CDR2 SVGIG (reference sequence). The CDR3 DNA reads TGTGCCTGGAGTGAAGCCTCAGTTCAGGGTCACGAGCAGTACTTC. Protein sequence: CAWSEASVQGHEQYF. The complete variable domain, with remaining parts taken from reference TRBV30 and TRBJ2-7, reads SQTIHQWPATLVQPVGSPLSLECTVEGTSNPNLYWYRQAAGRGLQLLFYSVGIGQISSEVPQNLSASRPQDRQFILSSKKLLLSDSGFYLCAWSEASVQGHEQYFGPGTRLTVT.

The J gene is TRBJ1-2, the V gene TRBV4-3, with D possibly matching TRBD1 (5 bases). CDR1 and CDR2 (germline): LGHNA, YSLEER. The CDR3 spans 19 residues. The ends were cut back, 0 bases at V and 3 bases at J, with 23 bases in the middle. CDR3 protein: CASSQDTPEGLGFDYGYTF. Written as DNA, the CDR3 is TGCGCCAGCAGCCAAGATACCCCAGAGGGGTTGGGGTTTGACTATGGCTACACCTTC.

V is TRBV24-1 and J is TRBJ2-5; the D gene is possibly TRBD2 (6 bases). The CDR3 sequence is 15 residues long. Trimming stripped 5 bases from V and 5 bases from J, with 17 bases between. The germline gives CDR1 KGHDR, CDR2 SFDVKD. CDR3 DNA: TGTGCCACCAGTGCAGGACTCACAGCGGGTGAGACCCAGTACTTC. The encoded protein is CATSAGLTAGETQYF.

V and J are TRBV19 and TRBJ1-5; unclear D gene. The CDR3 has 15 amino acids. V was cut by 7 bases and J by 0 bases, with 13 bases left in between. Looked up from germline, CDR1 is LNHDA and CDR2 is SQIVND (reference sequence). The CDR3 coding sequence is TGTGCCAGTATGGCTGGGCGTAATAGCAATCAGCCCCAGCATTTT. Its protein product is CASMAGRNSNQPQHF.

The V gene is TRBV30, the J gene TRBJ1-6, with D tentatively TRBD1 (5 bases). Germline lookup yields CDR1 GTSNPN and CDR2 SVGIG (reference sequence). CDR3 length: 14 residues. The V and J ends lost 0 bases and 7 bases respectively, with 10 bases between them. The CDR3 reads CAWSVRGDNSPLHF. CDR3 nucleotides: TGTGCCTGGAGTGTACGGGGGGACAATTCACCCCTCCACTTT.

This chain connects TRBV10-2 to TRBJ1-5; 9 bases agree with TRBD1. This CDR3 has 16 amino acids. The V segment lost 4 bases and the J segment 2 bases; nucleotides outside the gene matches: 6. Germline CDR1 is WSHSY and CDR2 is SAAADI. CDR3 sequence reads: CASSGTRDRGNQPQHF. The CDR3 bases are TGCGCCAGCAGTGGGACCCGGGACAGGGGCAATCAGCCCCAGCATTTT.

In nucleotides, the CDR3 is TGTGCCAGCAGCTCCGAGGGACAGGGGTTTGGCTATGGCTACACCTTC. Translation: CASSSEGQGFGYGYTF. The rearrangement links TRBV7-8 to TRBJ1-2, with 10 bases aligning to TRBD1. Looked up from germline, CDR1 is SGHVS and CDR2 is FQNEAQ. V trimming: 4 bases; J trimming: 4 bases; junction bases outside the gene matches: 9. This CDR3 is 16 amino acids long.

The chain is built from TRBV27 and TRBJ1-2, with unresolved D. The CDR3 runs to 15 residues. Deletions cut 9 bases from V and 3 bases from J, with 20 bases between. Germline V gene lookup returns CDR1 MNHEY and CDR2 SMNVEV (reference sequence). CDR3 in DNA: TGTGCCAGTAGTAGGGATTCTACTCTCCACTATGGCTACACCTTC. It yields the protein CASSRDSTLHYGYTF.

This chain connects TRBV6-2 or TRBV6-3 to TRBJ2-7, with 14 bases aligning to TRBD2. V shed 4 bases and J 4 bases; nucleotides not matched to a gene: 9. The CDR3 contains 17 residues. Germline V gene lookup returns CDR1 MNHEY and CDR2 SVGEGT. This CDR3 reads CASSSPPGLAGGYEQYF. The CDR3 DNA reads TGTGCCAGCAGTTCCCCTCCCGGACTAGCGGGAGGTTACGAGCAGTACTTC.

This chain links TRBV6-2 or TRBV6-3 with TRBJ2-4; possible D gene TRBD1, 6 bases. Germline CDR1 is MNHEY and CDR2 is SVGEGT. The CDR3 sequence is 15 residues long. With 5 bases removed from V and 0 bases from J, the gap between germline ends came to 11 bases. DNA for the CDR3: TGTGCCAGCAGTGAGTCAGGGGTAGCCAAAAACATTCAGTACTTC. This encodes CASSESGVAKNIQYF.

This clone was seen once. The rearrangement uses TRBV6-5 and TRBJ2-7; tentative D call: TRBD1 (6 bases). CDR1 is MNHEY and CDR2 is SVGAGI in the germline V gene. V shed 3 bases and J shed 6 bases, with 9 bases lying between them. CDR3 length equals 12 residues. The CDR3 spells CASSYNRAEQYF. In nucleotides, the CDR3 is TGTGCCAGCAGTTATAACAGGGCCGAGCAGTACTTC.

The chain is built from TRBV5-4 and TRBJ2-3, with D unresolved. This CDR3 has 14 residues. Germline V gives CDR1 SGHNT, CDR2 YYREEE (reference sequence). V lost 1 base and J 4 bases, leaving 10 bases between the germline ends. Written as DNA, the CDR3 is TGTGCCAGCAGCTTGCCCCCACCGTCAGATACGCAGTATTTT. It yields the protein CASSLPPPSDTQYF. Full variable domain (outside the CDR3, taken from reference TRBV5-4 and TRBJ2-3): ETGVTQSPTHLIKTRGQQVTLRCSSQSGHNTVSWYQQALGQGPQFIFQYYREEENGRGNFPPRFSGLQFPNYSSELNVNALELDDSALYLCASSLPPPSDTQYFGPGTRLTVL.

This chain joins TRBV29-1 and TRBJ2-3; D not certain. This CDR3 is 15 amino acids long. CDR1 SQVTM and CDR2 ANQGSEA come from the germline V gene. V was clipped by 6 bases and J by 4 bases, with 20 bases between them. CDR3 in amino acids: CSVAQLVARADTQYF. CDR3 nucleotide sequence: TGCAGCGTCGCCCAACTCGTAGCAAGAGCAGATACGCAGTATTTT.

The chain employs TRBV11-3 and TRBJ2-1; D unresolved. The CDR3 loop spans 16 amino acids. V was clipped by 4 bases and J by 2 bases, with 15 bases between them. Germline loops: CDR1 SGHNT, CDR2 YENEEA. The DNA for the CDR3 is TGTGCCAGCAGCTCATGGACCGCCAACACCTACAATGAGCAGTTCTTC. Protein product: CASSSWTANTYNEQFF.

The chain combines TRBV7-2 with TRBJ1-1, with a tentative D call TRBD1 (5 bases). CDR3 length: 14 residues. V shed 5 bases and J shed 0 bases, with 10 bases lying between them. Germline V gene data show CDR1 as SGHTA and CDR2 as FQGNSA. In nucleotides, the CDR3 is TGTGCCAGCAGCCCAATGACAGTGAACACTGAAGCTTTCTTT. This sequence encodes CASSPMTVNTEAFF.

The CDR3 spells CASSQQGSGNQPQHF. As DNA, the CDR3 is TGTGCCAGCAGCCAACAGGGGTCAGGCAATCAGCCCCAGCATTTT. The chain carries TRBV7-9 and TRBJ1-5; 7 nucleotides agree with TRBD1. This CDR3 contains 15 residues. Germline V gene sequence: CDR1 SEHNR, CDR2 FQNEAQ (reference sequence). V was clipped by 5 bases and J by 2 bases; unmatched bases: 6.

In this sample, this clone turned up once. The chain links TRBV29-1 to TRBJ2-2; possible D gene TRBD2, 6 bases. CDR3 length: 13 amino acids. In germline, CDR1 is SQVTM, CDR2 ANQGSEA. V was clipped by 5 bases and J by 3 bases, with 10 bases between them. As DNA, the CDR3 is TGCAGCGTTCGCACGGGAGACACCGGGGAGCTGTTTTTT. This translates into CSVRTGDTGELFF.